The clone carrying this T cell receptor (beta chain) was detected many times. Its antigen is as yet unknown. This entry is derived from a study of T cells after yellow fever vaccination. 5'RACE template switching produced TCR cDNA carrying a universal primer site and UMIs. TCRdb re-called the 5' RACE reads through MiXCR, storing one row per CDR3 protein. Of 230,000 or so distinct CDR3 sequences listed, about 3.7% were seen once; the top ten hold roughly a fifth. Findings and limits, study-wide: CD4 and CD8 compartments shared a small share of clonotypes, likely from convergent recombination.

The clonotype was recovered from a man between 18 and 35 years old who received the YFV17D yellow fever vaccine. The sequencing used PBMCs, collected 15 days after the yellow fever booster vaccination.

The CDR3 DNA sequence: TGTGCCAGCAGCGGGACGGTCACCACCGGGGAGCTGTTTTTT. As protein: CASSGTVTTGELFF. The chain recombines TRBV9 with TRBJ2-2; D gene unclear. The CDR3 is made up of 14 amino acids. In germline, CDR1 is SGDLS, CDR2 YYNGEE. V gave up 3 bases and J gave up 4 bases, with 10 bases separating them.